The rows below give T cell receptor beta chains drawn from one sample of a study of shared clonotypes between healthy human individuals. Profiled with immunoSEQ multiplex PCR; TCRdb holds only in-frame clones, not every one. The data contain 190,000 or so clones, around 63% of them singletons. The material sequenced was memory CD4+ T cells sorted from blood. These receptor sequences come from a man in his thirties or forties in good health. The CDR3 runs from the conserved cysteine through the conserved F or W. Each record gives: D gene, CDR3 length, V gene, clone size, J gene, CDR3 DNA, CDR3 protein. A D gene is named only where the DNA matches it firmly. Clone size is given for some rows only: seen once, a few or many times, or a class if the clone is expanded.

NA	14	TRBV15	NA	TRBJ1-4	TGTGCCACCAGCAGAGGGACAACTAATGAAAAACTGTTTTTT	CATSRGTTNEKLFF
NA	13	TRBV6-1	NA	TRBJ1-5	TGTGCCAGTTCTGACGGGGTGGGTCAGCCCCAGCATTTT	CASSDGVGQPQHF
NA	13	TRBV6-5	NA	TRBJ1-4	TGTGCCACCTCAGGGGCAACTAATGAAAAACTGTTTTTT	CATSGATNEKLFF
NA	15	TRBV9	few	TRBJ1-1	TGTGCCAGCAGCCCACCGACAGGTACCAACACTGAAGCTTTCTTT	CASSPPTGTNTEAFF
TRBD2	14	TRBV10-2	NA	TRBJ2-7	TGCGCCAGCAGATTAGGGACTAGCGGGTACGAGCAGTACTTC	CASRLGTSGYEQYF
NA	15	TRBV5-1	NA	TRBJ2-2	TGCGCCAGCACAAGGACTACCAGGAACACCGGGGAGCTGTTTTTT	CASTRTTRNTGELFF
TRBD2	16	TRBV7-2	NA	TRBJ2-1	TGTGCCAGCAGCTTTTGGGGACTAGCGGAGTACAATGAGCAGTTCTTC	CASSFWGLAEYNEQFF
TRBD1	14	TRBV18	NA	TRBJ1-1	TGTGCCAGCTCACCACGGACAGGGGGCACTGAAGCTTTCTTT	CASSPRTGGTEAFF
NA	13	TRBV5-1	NA	TRBJ1-2	TGCGCCAGCAGCTTGGACAGGGTGGGTGGCTACACCTTC	CASSLDRVGGYTF
NA	13	TRBV5-6	few	TRBJ2-2	TGTGCCAGCAGCTTGGGCACCACCGGGGAGCTGTTTTTT	CASSLGTTGELFF
NA	14	TRBV10-2	NA	TRBJ2-5	TGCGCCAGCAGTACCGAGCGGATCAGAGAGACCCAGTACTTC	CASSTERIRETQYF
NA	14	TRBV30	NA	TRBJ2-2	TGTGCCTGGAGAATAACAGGCGGCACCGGGGAGCTGTTTTTT	CAWRITGGTGELFF
TRBD1	12	TRBV28	NA	TRBJ1-1	TGTGCCAGTAAGACAGGGGACACTGAAGCTTTCTTT	CASKTGDTEAFF
NA	14	TRBV28	NA	TRBJ2-2	TGTGCCAGCAATAGAAAGGTTCTGACCCGGGAGCTGTTTTTT	CASNRKVLTRELFF
TRBD2	17	TRBV5-1	NA	TRBJ2-3	TGCGCCAGCAGCTTTGGATTACTAGCGGGAGGGACAGATACGCAGTATTTT	CASSFGLLAGGTDTQYF
NA	17	TRBV21-1	NA	TRBJ2-5	TGTGCCAGCAGCAAAGTGAAGACTAGCGGCCCTCAAGAGACCCAGTACTTC	CASSKVKTSGPQETQYF